The clone carrying this T cell receptor beta chain occurred a few times. Its target is unknown. RNA transcripts served as the template for amplifying TCR beta CDR3 regions. Researchers ran a first-round RT-PCR on the TCR CDR3 using the HTBI primer set. TCRdb passed the multiplex PCR reads through MiXCR, listing each CDR3 protein once. The data contain about 840,000 distinct CDR3 sequences, 38% of them seen just once; the ten biggest clones take up around 10%. These data come from a study of T cells in Graves' hyperthyroidism and ophthalmopathy. Fresh peripheral blood, 9.5 to 10 ml of it, supplied the PBMCs. Study-wide results and caveats: In the blood, most expanded thyroid clonotypes above 0.001 appeared as well.

V was pared by 3 bases and J by 3 bases, with 11 bases between. The germline gives CDR1 SGHTA, CDR2 FQGNSA. The CDR3 has 14 residues. Sequencing was performed on blood. The sequence came from a man younger than 30 with Graves' hyperthyroidism. The rearrangement uses TRBV7-2 and TRBJ1-2; D is unresolved. DNA for the CDR3: TGTGCCAGCAGCTTTATAGTGGGCGACTATGGCTACACCTTC. Translated: CASSFIVGDYGYTF.